One T cell receptor (beta chain) is described in this entry. This clone's antigen is unknown. The record has no base qualities; no much larger clone is one base away. TCRbeta CDR3 regions were amplified from genomic DNA by means of the immunoSEQ Assay, a bias-controlled multiplex PCR. Processing in the source paper ran as follows. Nucleated cell counts per sample were estimated from amplification of reference gene primers within the assay. To quantify the absolute abundance of each unique TCRbeta CDR3 rearrangement, sequence reads were collapsed and filtered. Productive Simpson clonality was computed per sample as the square root of Simpson's diversity index over productive rearrangements. TCRdb's version of the immuneACCESS table is confined to in-frame rearrangements and falls short of the full clone set. An unresolved V gene accounts for under half of the shortfall where checked; the remainder is of unknown origin. Clone size and the V and J calls come from that table; the DNA yielded D and trimming. The sample has about 250,000 clones on record, about 86% of them singletons. In total, the top ten clones hold around 6% of the sample.

The data were obtained in a study of blood T cell repertoires in COVID-19 (dated by TCRdb to 2018 to 2020). Some background on the complete study: The collaborator samples originated in the United States, Italy and Spain and spanned the acute and convalescent phases of COVID-19. Subjects who had been exposed to COVID-19, were actively infected with it, or had recovered from it provided the deeply sampled blood TCRbeta repertoires that made up the dataset. The prospective study material was composed of cDNA or gDNA derived from T cells, B-cell-depleted T cells, or PBMCs. Samples came from the ongoing ImmuneRACE study (first 160 participants) plus 1,254 subjects from 6 global collaborators. The repertoires were made available in a free public database intended to serve as a resource for research on the immune response to SARS-CoV-2. Where HLA class I and class II types were available, the types were taken from metadata supplied by the sample provider, not from assay-based typing. A de-identified subject ID, COVID-19 status, age in years and sex were almost always included in the sample metadata.

Whole blood was collected in K2EDTA tubes by collaborating institutions according to the institutions' own protocols. For TCRbeta analysis, collaborators shipped samples in one of three forms: frozen whole blood, isolated PBMCs, or DNA extracted from either of those sample types. Sequences ENHRY (CDR1) and SYGVKD (CDR2) are obtained from the germline V gene. Reading from cysteine to phenylalanine, the CDR3 counts 14 amino acids. Left in the record is the CDR3 DNA by itself, 42 bases read in frame from the first base. Between the V and J ends, shortened by 5 bases and 5 bases respectively, the junction contains 10 bases. Results and caveats for the whole study, not just this receptor: Clinical and demographic metadata were provided uncurated, with the amount varying by source and participant.

Recombination linked TRBV10-3 to TRBJ1-6; the D gene is possibly TRBD1, with 5 bases matching. Sequenced sample: peripheral blood. The receptor was isolated from a man of 80 years or more with acute or convalescent COVID-19. The encoded CDR3 is CAISQGLDNSPLHF. The sequenced DNA: TGTGCCATCAGTCAGGGTCTGGATAATTCACCCCTCCACTTT.